These 12 T cell receptor beta chains came from one sample sequenced in a study of shared clonotypes between healthy human individuals. CD8 cells classed as naive were CD45RO-negative and positively selected for CCR7, excluding terminally differentiated effector memory CD45RA+ cells. Clones were sequenced by immunoSEQ multiplex PCR, and TCRdb holds only the in-frame ones, with some missing. This table has 700,000 to 950,000 clones, about 96% appearing once. Input material: naive CD8+ T cells sorted from blood. These receptor sequences come from a man younger than 45 in good health.

The gene calls are TRBV7-9 and TRBJ2-3; TRBD2 agrees at 9 bases. Germline trimming cut 3 bases from V and 0 bases from J; bases unmatched to any gene: 7. The germline V gene has CDR1 SEHNR and CDR2 FQNEAQ (reference sequence). The CDR3 runs 17 residues. CDR3 in amino acids: CASSFPRLAESTDTQYF. The CDR3 DNA is TGTGCCAGCAGCTTTCCCCGACTAGCGGAAAGCACAGATACGCAGTATTTT.

The V call is TRBV11-2, the J call TRBJ2-1; D not certain. Germline V gives CDR1 SGHAT, CDR2 FQNNGV. The CDR3 totals 15 residues. V lost 2 bases to trimming and J lost 8 bases, with 16 bases between them. CDR3 coding DNA: TGTGCCAGCAGCTTAATCCCGGACCGGAGAGATGAGCAGTTCTTC. This translates into CASSLIPDRRDEQFF.

This clone was seen only a few times. The chain employs TRBV7-9 and TRBJ1-2; D is unclear. The germline V and J ends were trimmed by 5 bases and 3 bases, with 4 bases remaining between them. The CDR3 extends over 11 amino acids. Germline V gives CDR1 SEHNR, CDR2 FQNEAQ (reference sequence). This chain's CDR3 is CASSQDYGYTF. CDR3 coding DNA: TGTGCCAGCAGCCAGGACTATGGCTACACCTTC.

V gene TRBV28 combines with J gene TRBJ1-1; D is possibly TRBD1 (5 bases). Germline CDR1 reads MDHEN; CDR2 reads SYDVKM. Trimming removed 7 bases from V and 7 bases from J, with 16 bases in between. The CDR3 is 13 amino acids. In nucleotides, the CDR3 is TGTGCCAGCACAATCCTGGGAGGGGTTGAAGCTTTCTTT. It is translated as CASTILGGVEAFF.

The table lists this clone with a count of one. The chain joins TRBV11-2 to TRBJ2-5; 7 bases line up with TRBD1. Germline loops: CDR1 SGHAT, CDR2 FQNNGV. This CDR3 is 16 amino acids long. With 2 bases clipped from V and 0 bases from J, the junction kept 6 bases outside the gene matches. In DNA, the CDR3 is TGTGCCAGCAGCTTAACCCCCGGGACAGACCAAGAGACCCAGTACTTC. This encodes CASSLTPGTDQETQYF.

The genes are TRBV9 and TRBJ1-3; 8 nucleotides agree with TRBD1. The J segment lost 3 bases and the V segment lost 3 bases, leaving 5 bases of the junction unmatched. The CDR3 contains 15 residues. CDR1 and CDR2 from the germline V gene are SGDLS and YYNGEE. CDR3: CASSAGQGLGNTIYF. CDR3 in DNA: TGTGCCAGCAGCGCAGGACAGGGACTTGGAAACACCATATATTTT.

The V gene is TRBV9, the J gene TRBJ2-7; 8 nucleotides agree with TRBD2. V gave up 4 bases and J gave up 6 bases; unmatched junction bases: 18. This CDR3 region has 17 residues. Germline V gene lookup returns CDR1 SGDLS and CDR2 YYNGEE. The CDR3 loop is CASSPPPTSGYVGEQYF. The CDR3 coding sequence is TGTGCCAGCAGCCCACCCCCTACTAGCGGTTACGTGGGCGAGCAGTACTTC.

The rearrangement links TRBV29-1 to TRBJ1-1; maybe TRBD1 (6 bases). The CDR3 has 13 amino acids. With 7 bases removed from V and 5 bases from J, the gap between germline ends came to 17 bases. Germline lookup yields CDR1 SQVTM and CDR2 ANQGSEA. The CDR3 loop is CSANPRGLTEAFF. CDR3 coding DNA: TGCAGCGCCAACCCCAGGGGATTGACTGAAGCTTTCTTT.

This rearrangement joins TRBV4-3 to TRBJ2-7; D is tentatively TRBD1 or TRBD2 (5 bases each). V shed 3 bases and J shed 2 bases, with 14 bases lying between them. The CDR3 consists of 15 residues. Germline CDR1 and CDR2: LGHNA and YSLEER. In nucleotides, the CDR3 is TGCGCCAGCAGCCAGAGATGGGACCAGCCCTACGAGCAGTACTTC. It is translated as CASSQRWDQPYEQYF.

This chain uses TRBV7-3 with TRBJ2-7, with a weak D call TRBD2 (5 bases). Germline V gene data show CDR1 as SGHTA and CDR2 as FQGTGA. The CDR3 length is 15 residues. Trimming removed 6 bases from V and 0 bases from J, with 15 bases in between. The CDR3 DNA sequence: TGTGCCAGCAGTGGGCGGACTTTGAGCTCCTACGAGCAGTACTTC. This gives the protein CASSGRTLSSYEQYF.

This chain links TRBV7-7 with TRBJ2-2; 8 bases line up with TRBD1. The V and J ends lost 4 bases and 7 bases, in that order; junction bases with no gene match: 11. The length of the CDR3 is 16 residues. CDR1 SSHAT and CDR2 FNYEAQ come from the germline V gene (reference sequence). The DNA for the CDR3 is TGTGCCAGCAGCTCAATACTCGGACAGGGCGGCGGGGAGCTGTTTTTT. Residues: CASSSILGQGGGELFF.

V gene TRBV4-1 combines with J gene TRBJ2-7; D is unresolved. CDR3 length equals 13 residues. Germline V gene data show CDR1 as MGHRA and CDR2 as YSYEKL. The V gene lost 5 bases and the J gene lost 0 bases, with 8 bases spanning the gap. CDR3 residues: CASSAETSYEQYF. DNA of the CDR3: TGCGCCAGCAGCGCGGAGACCTCCTACGAGCAGTACTTC.